The TCR beta chain under discussion was sequenced for a study of T cell responses to AZD1222 COVID-19 vaccine. Study-level results: Regions 160-218 and 743-854 held dominance among vaccine-associated CD4 TCRs, which spanned spike.

Of note for this clone: What it binds is not known.

The repertoire was sequenced with immunoSEQ multiplex PCR; TCRdb's copy has only in-frame clones and lacks some. Among roughly 100,000 clones listed, 85% to 90% were seen once. Here the sequenced sample was peripheral blood, taken on day 0 of AZD1222 vaccination. The receptor's source is an adult in good health.

CDR3 protein: CASSLGISSYEQYF. CDR3 DNA: TGTGCCAGCAGCTTAGGTATTAGCTCCTACGAGCAGTACTTC. This sequence joins TRBV11-3 and TRBJ2-7; D is unclear. Per the germline V gene, CDR1 is SGHNT and CDR2 is YENEEA. This CDR3 is built from 14 residues. The V end was cut by 1 base, the J end by 0 bases, with 7 bases between.